This T cell receptor (beta chain) was sequenced in a study of T cells in Graves' hyperthyroidism and ophthalmopathy. The V gene end was trimmed by 8 bases and the J gene end by 6 bases; junction bases not matched to a gene: 12. This CDR3 contains 14 residues. From RNA transcripts, TCR beta CDR3 regions were amplified. RT-PCR in the first round (using the HTBI primer set) targeted the TCR CDR3. TCRdb independently ran MiXCR on the multiplex PCR reads; one entry per CDR3 protein. The sample has 300,000 to 450,000 distinct CDR3 sequences, around 14% seen once. This clonotype was observed at least ten times.

Sample: blood. The TCR originated in a woman aged 55-69 years with Graves' hyperthyroidism. This chain links TRBV12-3 or TRBV12-4 with TRBJ2-7; 8 bases agree with TRBD1. CDR3: CASGRTGRLGEQYF. In DNA form, the CDR3 reads TGTGCCAGCGGAAGGACAGGGCGGCTCGGCGAGCAGTACTTC.